These 17 T cell receptor beta chains were sequenced from one sample in a study of patients and donors after allogeneic stem cell transplantation (dated by TCRdb to the early 2020s). Libraries were prepared through RT-PCR. Sequenced using a NextSeq 550. TCRdb passed the public sequencing reads through fastp at Q25 and MiXCR, retaining productive beta sequences. Every entry covers one CDR3 protein and lists the most common genes and DNA from its rows. In all, the sample holds over 4,000 distinct CDR3 sequences, and roughly 24% of those were seen once. The top ten clonotypes cover about 16% of the sample. Sequencing was done on a sample of blood, either unsorted or a sorted T cell fraction (not recorded which). These receptor sequences come from a human donor who was either an allogeneic HSCT recipient or a stem cell or donor lymphocyte infusion donor (not recorded which). It is not recorded whose cells these are; they may come from a transplant donor.

This clonotype was counted between two and nine times. V usage is TRBV7-6 and J usage is TRBJ2-3; D is perhaps TRBD2 (6 bases). Germline V gene lookup returns CDR1 SGHVS and CDR2 FNYEAQ. V was shortened by 5 bases and J by 5 bases, with 14 bases between the two germline ends. This CDR3 comprises 14 residues. This CDR3 reads CASSLGSWRDTQYF. CDR3 bases: TGTGCCAGCAGCCTCGGGAGTTGGCGAGATACGCAGTATTTT. The variable domain in full, with the rest retrieved from reference TRBV7-6 and TRBJ2-3, is GAGVSQSPRYKVTKRGQDVALRCDPISGHVSLYWYRQALGQGPEFLTYFNYEAQQDKSGLPNDRFSAERPEGSISTLTIQRTEQRDSAMYRCASSLGSWRDTQYFGPGTRLTVL.

V is TRBV3-2 and J is TRBJ1-2; the table assigns TRBD1, which was not confirmed against the DNA. TRBV3-2 is described as a pseudogene. This CDR3 spans 14 amino acids. In DNA, the CDR3 is TGTGCCAGCAGCCCCCGACAGAGAAACTATGGCTACACCTTC. Translation gives CASSPRQRNYGYTF.

This clonotype has a handful of counts. V and J are TRBV7-1 and TRBJ2-7; 7 nucleotides align to TRBD1. TRBV7-1 is labeled an ORF, and its function is uncertain. Trimming cost V 3 bases and J 0 bases; bases outside gene matches: 11. The length of the CDR3 is 17 residues. The CDR3 coding sequence is TGTGCCAGCAGCTCCAGGTTCCAGGGGGAGATCTCCTACGAGCAGTACTTC. This gives the protein CASSSRFQGEISYEQYF.

The J gene is TRBJ2-7, the V gene TRBV30; 7 nucleotides line up with TRBD1. The J segment lost 2 bases and the V segment lost 2 bases, leaving 6 bases of the junction unmatched. CDR1 and CDR2 from the germline V gene are GTSNPN and SVGIG (reference sequence). The CDR3 loop spans 14 amino acids. The CDR3 DNA reads as TGTGCCTGGAGTCCACAGGACAGGACCTACGAGCAGTACGTC. Its translation is CAWSPQDRTYEQYV.

This clonotype was seen a few times. V gene TRBV5-1 combines with J gene TRBJ2-2, with a tentative D call TRBD1 (6 bases). Trimming removed 2 bases from V and 0 bases from J, with 17 bases in between. CDR1 SGHRS and CDR2 YFSETQ come from the germline V gene. The CDR3 runs 18 residues. CDR3 in DNA: TGCGCCAGCAGCTTCCGCCCCGGACAGATCGCGAACACCGGGGAGCTGTTTTTT. As protein: CASSFRPGQIANTGELFF.

The chain has TRBV7-2 and TRBJ2-7; D is perhaps TRBD2 (5 bases). The CDR3 has 15 amino acids. V was shortened by 1 base and J by 2 bases, with 12 bases between the two germline ends. Germline V gene sequence: CDR1 SGHTA, CDR2 FQGNSA. The CDR3 loop reads CASSLDGKQTYEQYF. The DNA of the CDR3 is TGTGCCAGCAGCTTAGACGGGAAGCAGACCTACGAGCAGTACTTC.

The sample holds a few counts of this clonotype. The chain recombines TRBV5-4 with TRBJ2-3; 9 positions agree with TRBD2. Germline loops: CDR1 SGHNT, CDR2 YYREEE (reference sequence). This CDR3 contains 15 residues. J gave up 6 bases and V 1 base, and 6 bases lay outside the gene matches. The CDR3 DNA is TGTGCCAGCAGCTTGCTAGCGGGGCGAGCGGATACGCAGTATTTT. It translates to CASSLLAGRADTQYF.

The table lists this clonotype with a few counts. The rearrangement uses TRBV7-2 and TRBJ2-1, with TRBD1 as a possible D gene (6 bases). Germline V gene sequence: CDR1 SGHTA, CDR2 FQGNSA. Between the trimmed V and J ends, which lost 4 bases and 14 bases, there was a span of 18 bases. The CDR3 totals 13 residues. CDR3 sequence reads: CASSSEVRDIKFF. The DNA for the CDR3 is TGTGCCAGCAGCTCGGAAGTCCGGGACATCAAGTTCTTC. Full variable domain (missing parts from reference TRBV7-2 and TRBJ2-1): GAGVSQSPSNKVTEKGKDVELRCDPISGHTALYWYRQSLGQGLEFLIYFQGNSAPDKSGLPSDRFSAERTGGSVSTLTIQRTQQEDSAVYLCASSSEVRDIKFFGPGTRLTVL.

The chain carries TRBV15 and TRBJ1-1; D unresolved. V lost 4 bases, J lost 4 bases, and 10 bases lay in between. Germline CDR1 is LNHNV and CDR2 is YYDKDF (reference sequence). The CDR3 contains 13 residues. DNA for the CDR3: TGTGCCACCAGCACCGTAGGTTTCACTGAAGCTTTCTTT. This gives the protein CATSTVGFTEAFF.

The chain is built from TRBV10-3 and TRBJ2-5; D may correspond to TRBD1 or TRBD2 (5 bases each). V shed 3 bases and J shed 4 bases, with 9 bases lying between them. From germline, CDR1 is ENHRY and CDR2 SYGVKD. The CDR3 extends over 13 amino acids. The chain's CDR3 is CAISDGGVETQYF. The CDR3 bases are TGTGCCATCAGTGATGGGGGAGTAGAGACCCAGTACTTC.

This chain connects TRBV3-1 to TRBJ2-2; 10 bases fit TRBD1. The germline V gene has CDR1 LGHDT and CDR2 YNNKEL (reference sequence). With V trimmed by 3 bases and J by 6 bases, 4 bases remained unmatched. The CDR3 extends over 15 amino acids. CDR3 loop: CASSQGTGVAGELFF. In DNA form, the CDR3 reads TGTGCCAGCAGCCAGGGGACAGGGGTCGCCGGGGAGCTGTTTTTT.

The chain joins TRBV7-2 to TRBJ2-5; tentative D call: TRBD2 (6 bases). Germline V gives CDR1 SGHTA, CDR2 FQGNSA. The CDR3 runs to 14 residues. The germline V and J ends were trimmed by 3 bases and 4 bases, with 12 bases remaining between them. Here the CDR3 reads CASSFSLGGETQYF. The CDR3 bases are TGTGCCAGCAGCTTTTCTCTGGGAGGAGAGACCCAGTACTTC.

Relative to its sample, this clonotype is medium-sized (0.01 to 0.1%). This sequence joins TRBV12-3 or TRBV12-4 and TRBJ2-1, with 11 bases that match TRBD2. The CDR3 is made up of 15 amino acids. V lost 4 bases and J lost 5; bases outside the gene matches: 4. DNA for the CDR3: TGTGCCAGCAGTTGGGCTAGCGGGGGGCACAATGAGCAGTTCTTC. This gives the protein CASSWASGGHNEQFF.

This clonotype has only a few counts. This chain links TRBV7-9 with TRBJ2-7; D is undetermined. Trimming took off 2 bases at V and 5 bases at J, with 4 bases between the two ends. The CDR3 runs 11 residues. Germline V lookup: CDR1 SEHNR, CDR2 FQNEAQ (reference sequence). The CDR3 sequence is CASSLSHEQYV. CDR3 bases: TGTGCCAGCAGCTTATCACACGAGCAGTACGTC.

This clonotype counts as medium-sized. DNA for the CDR3: TGTGCCAGCAGACTAGCGGGCACAGATACGCAGTATTTT. It encodes CASRLAGTDTQYF. This chain uses TRBV7-3 with TRBJ2-3, with 8 bases fitting TRBD2. J lost 1 base, V lost 6 bases, and 0 bases had no gene match. Per the germline V gene, CDR1 is SGHTA and CDR2 is FQGTGA. CDR3 size: 13 residues. Supplemented by reference TRBV7-3 and TRBJ2-3, the full variable domain reads GAGVSQTPSNKVTEKGKYVELRCDPISGHTALYWYRQSLGQGPEFLIYFQGTGAADDSGLPNDRFFAVRPEGSVSTLKIQRTERGDSAVYLCASRLAGTDTQYFGPGTRLTVL.

Only a few counts were recorded for this clonotype. The genes are TRBV28 and TRBJ1-1; D perhaps matches TRBD1 (5 bases). Germline V gene lookup returns CDR1 MDHEN and CDR2 SYDVKM. V was clipped by 7 bases and J by 1 base, with 7 bases between them. This CDR3 is 12 amino acids long. The CDR3 nucleotides are TGTGCCAGCACTGGGGCGAACACTGAAGCTTTCTTT. Its translation: CASTGANTEAFF.

This chain connects TRBV24-1 to TRBJ1-2, with TRBD1 identical over 9 bases. V lost 4 bases, J lost 8 bases, and 10 bases stayed unmatched. CDR3 length: 15 amino acids. From germline, CDR1 is KGHDR and CDR2 SFDVKD. In DNA, the CDR3 is TGTGCCACCAGTGACACAGGGGGCGTAAACGGCGGCTACACCTTC. It codes for CATSDTGGVNGGYTF.